These 32 T cell receptor beta chains originate from one sample sequenced in a study of human T cells and chemical hapten exposure. Noted time point: patch test 2, 6 weeks after DPC sensitization. Specified treatment: therapeutic diphenylcyclopropenone sensitization with weekly scalp DPC. MiXCR was run by TCRdb on the RACE reads, yielding one entry per CDR3 protein. The sample lists more than 110,000 distinct CDR3 sequences, roughly 12% occurring once. The sample here was whole blood, taken in connection with sensitization to the hapten diphenylcyclopropenone (DPC). These receptors were obtained from a woman between 50 and 59 years old with alopecia areata. Some clones in this sample may be carry-over from other donors' samples.

This clonotype has only one observation. The chain employs TRBV7-6 and TRBJ2-7, with D maybe TRBD1 (6 bases). CDR1 is SGHVS and CDR2 is FNYEAQ in the germline V gene. The CDR3 loop spans 17 amino acids. V dropped 0 bases and J dropped 2 bases, with 17 bases sitting between them. CDR3 DNA sequence: TGTGCCAGCAGCTTAGCACCGGACAGTCTTAGCGCCTACGAGCAGTACTTC. Its translation is CASSLAPDSLSAYEQYF.

At least ten counts were recorded for this clonotype. The chain is built from TRBV12-5 and TRBJ2-2; 8 nucleotides agree with TRBD1. The V and J ends lost 1 base and 7 bases, in that order; junction bases with no gene match: 2. The CDR3 consists of 14 residues. The germline gives CDR1 LGHNT, CDR2 FRNRAP. The CDR3 region is CASGLGQGFGELFF. DNA of the CDR3: TGTGCTAGTGGTTTGGGACAGGGGTTCGGGGAGCTGTTTTTT.

This clonotype has ten or more counts. The J gene is TRBJ2-4, the V gene TRBV3-1; possibly TRBD2 for D (5 bases). There are 16 residues in the CDR3. Germline lookup yields CDR1 LGHDT and CDR2 YNNKEL (reference sequence). Trimming cost V 4 bases and J 3 bases, with 16 bases left between them. CDR3 residues: CASSPRTQGGKNIQYF. In DNA, the CDR3 is TGTGCCAGCAGCCCCCGGACCCAAGGAGGCAAAAACATTCAGTACTTC.

Comment on this clonotype: This may stem from a read error, because a much larger clone lies one nucleotide away. V and J are TRBV5-6 and TRBJ2-3; D is ambiguous. Germline values: CDR1 SGHDT, CDR2 YYEEEE. The CDR3 length is 16 residues. V was pared by 2 bases and J by 4 bases, with 17 bases between. The CDR3 loop is CASSFQALSRADTQYF. The CDR3 region has the DNA TGTGCCAGCAGCTTCCAAGCCCTTAGTAGAGCAGATACGCAGTATTTT.

This clonotype was seen many times. This chain connects TRBV11-2 to TRBJ2-5; TRBD1 is a possible D gene (6 bases). The CDR3 consists of 15 residues. Trimming pared 3 bases from V and 5 bases from J, leaving 16 bases between. The germline V gene has CDR1 SGHAT and CDR2 FQNNGV. This chain's CDR3 is CASSLEGGMGETQYF. The CDR3 DNA is TGTGCCAGCAGCTTGGAAGGGGGAATGGGGGAGACCCAGTACTTC.

The chain couples TRBV20-1 to TRBJ2-1, with D maybe TRBD2 (6 bases). This CDR3 is 12 amino acids long. V lost 3 bases and J 8 bases, leaving 11 bases between the germline ends. Germline V CDR1 and CDR2: DFQATT, SNEGSKA (reference sequence). The CDR3 DNA is TGCAGTGCTAGTATACTAGCCGATGAGCAGTTCTTC. Its translation is CSASILADEQFF.

This clonotype was picked up a small number of times. This chain uses TRBV12-3 or TRBV12-4 with TRBJ2-2; perhaps D is TRBD1 or TRBD2 (5 bases each). Trimming shortened V by 3 bases and J by 4 bases, and 12 bases separated the two germline ends. The CDR3 is 15 residues long. This CDR3 reads CASSLGSGSTGELFF. For the CDR3, the DNA is TGTGCCAGCAGTTTGGGGTCAGGGAGCACCGGGGAGCTGTTTTTT.

The chain's CDR3 is CSVLVGPGELFF. CDR3 sequence (DNA): TGCAGCGTCCTAGTCGGCCCCGGGGAGCTGTTTTTT. V is TRBV29-1 and J is TRBJ2-2, with D unresolved. Germline CDR1 is SQVTM and CDR2 is ANQGSEA. The CDR3 is 12 amino acids. Trimming took off 6 bases at V and 6 bases at J, with 11 bases between the two ends.

The genes are TRBV20-1 and TRBJ2-7; TRBD2 agrees at 12 bases. CDR3 length: 13 amino acids. CDR1 is DFQATT and CDR2 is SNEGSKA in the germline V gene (reference sequence). J lost 4 bases, V lost 6 bases, and 4 bases had no gene match. The CDR3 DNA sequence: TGCAGTGCCGTCACTAGCGGGAGGTACGAGCAGTACTTC. Its protein product is CSAVTSGRYEQYF.

This clonotype has a count of ten or more. The gene calls are TRBV9 and TRBJ2-3, with TRBD2 matching 9 bases. The CDR3 is 17 residues long. V was clipped by 4 bases and J by 4 bases; unmatched bases: 13. Germline CDR1 SGDLS, CDR2 YYNGEE. The CDR3 region is CASSPSPGGRAPDTQYF. Written as DNA, the CDR3 is TGTGCCAGCAGCCCGAGCCCCGGCGGGAGGGCCCCAGATACGCAGTATTTT.

CDR3 bases: TGTGCCAGCAGCTTATCAATGACAGACTCCCGGGGCACAGATACGCAGTATTTT. This codes for CASSLSMTDSRGTDTQYF. The chain uses TRBV7-2 and TRBJ2-3; possible D gene TRBD1, 5 bases. Trimming stripped 2 bases from V and 1 base from J, with 19 bases between. The germline CDR1 and CDR2 sequences are SGHTA and FQGNSA. The CDR3 sequence is 18 residues long.

This clonotype has ten or more counts. This chain joins TRBV6-6 and TRBJ2-7; the D call may be TRBD1 or TRBD2 (6 bases each). V lost 6 bases and J 7 bases, leaving 16 bases between the germline ends. The CDR3 sequence is 13 residues long. Germline values: CDR1 MNHNY, CDR2 SVGAGI (reference sequence). The CDR3 protein is CASSRQEAGEQYF. The CDR3 nucleotides are TGTGCCAGCAGCAGACAGGAAGCGGGTGAGCAGTACTTC.

This clonotype was counted ten times or more. V usage is TRBV20-1 and J usage is TRBJ2-3; 8 positions match TRBD2. This CDR3 region has 17 residues. The V segment lost 2 bases and the J segment 1 base; nucleotides outside the gene matches: 11. Per germline, CDR1 DFQATT and CDR2 SNEGSKA (reference sequence). CDR3 sequence reads: CSARYAGGGWGTDTQYF. The DNA of the CDR3 is TGCAGTGCTAGATACGCGGGAGGTGGCTGGGGCACAGATACGCAGTATTTT.

Notes on this clonotype: A read error may produce the germline difference seen at one junction end. This rearrangement joins TRBV7-7 to TRBJ1-4; D perhaps matches TRBD1 (6 bases). The CDR3 has 15 residues. CDR1 is SSHAT and CDR2 is FNYEAQ in the germline V gene (reference sequence). The CDR3 DNA reads TGTGCTAGCAGCCTGGGACACCTTGGCGGCGAAAAACTGTTTTTT. Protein product: CASSLGHLGGEKLFF.

This clonotype has a count of ten or more. The rearrangement uses TRBV2 and TRBJ2-7; the D gene is possibly TRBD2 (5 bases). Trimming left V 6 bases short and J 6 bases short, with 12 bases between. This CDR3 has 12 amino acids. Germline CDR1 is SNHLY and CDR2 is FYNNEI. CDR3 nucleotide sequence: TGTGCCAGCAGGTACGGAGGATTCGAGCAGTACTTC. Amino acids: CASRYGGFEQYF. The full variable domain, with the rest looked up from reference TRBV2 and TRBJ2-7, is EPEVTQTPSHQVTQMGQEVILRCVPISNHLYFYWYRQILGQKVEFLVSFYNNEISEKSEIFDDQFSVERPDGSNFTLKIRSTKLEDSAMYFCASRYGGFEQYFGPGTRLTVT.

The chain has TRBV3-1 and TRBJ2-1; D remains unclear. Trimming shortened V by 0 bases and J by 10 bases, and 7 bases separated the two germline ends. The CDR3 runs to 12 residues. Germline V gene data show CDR1 as LGHDT and CDR2 as YNNKEL (reference sequence). The CDR3 bases are TGTGCCAGCAGCCAAGACCAGGACGAGCAGTTCTTC. It translates to CASSQDQDEQFF.

Regarding this clonotype: This sequence may be a read error, since a much larger clone differs from it by one base. The rearrangement uses TRBV5-1 and TRBJ2-6, with unresolved D. Trimming pared 1 base from V and 5 bases from J, leaving 7 bases between. The CDR3 runs to 14 residues. Germline V lookup: CDR1 SGHRS, CDR2 YFSETQ. The CDR3 DNA follows: TGCGCCAGCAGCTTGAGTATTAGGGCCAACGTCCTGACTTTC. This encodes CASSLSIRANVLTF.

This clonotype was counted ten times or more. This sequence joins TRBV5-1 and TRBJ2-1; 8 bases map to TRBD2. Germline V gene lookup returns CDR1 SGHRS and CDR2 YFSETQ. V lost 6 bases and J lost 13; bases outside the gene matches: 12. CDR3 size: 13 residues. CDR3 sequence reads: CASTLSGTLDQFF. The CDR3 bases are TGCGCCAGCACCCTTAGCGGGACGCTTGATCAGTTCTTC.

The chain joins TRBV5-1 to TRBJ2-5; D gene ambiguous. This CDR3 has 14 residues. Trimming stripped 2 bases from V and 4 bases from J, with 12 bases between. Germline V CDR1 and CDR2: SGHRS, YFSETQ. The CDR3 is CASSLGQAIETQYF. For the CDR3, the DNA is TGCGCCAGCAGCTTAGGCCAGGCAATAGAGACCCAGTACTTC.

At least ten counts were recorded for this clonotype. This chain links TRBV27 with TRBJ1-4; D ambiguous. The V gene's germline CDR1 is MNHEY and CDR2 SMNVEV (reference sequence). The CDR3 is 12 residues long. V lost 2 bases, J lost 11 bases, and 9 bases lay in between. CDR3 protein: CASSLEGGKLFF. In nucleotides, the CDR3 is TGTGCCAGCAGTTTAGAAGGTGGGAAACTGTTTTTT.

As regards this clonotype: The junction shows a germline mismatch at one end, possibly a read error. This chain uses TRBV28 with TRBJ1-5, with unresolved D. CDR1 and CDR2 (germline): MDHEN, SYDVKM. The CDR3 is 14 amino acids. CDR3 region: CAGSLGAHNQPQHF. CDR3 sequence (DNA): TGTGCCGGCAGTTTGGGAGCCCACAATCAGCCCCAGCATTTT.

This clonotype was seen repeatedly, ten times or more. The V and J genes are TRBV9 and TRBJ1-5, with D perhaps TRBD1 (6 bases). The CDR3 loop spans 15 amino acids. Looked up from germline, CDR1 is SGDLS and CDR2 is YYNGEE. V shed 1 base and J shed 2 bases, with 10 bases lying between them. In nucleotides, the CDR3 is TGTGCCAGCAGCGTATCGGGGGGCGGCAATCAGCCCCAGCATTTT. It encodes CASSVSGGGNQPQHF. The whole variable domain, remainder taken from reference TRBV9 and TRBJ1-5, is DSGVTQTPKHLITATGQRVTLRCSPRSGDLSVYWYQQSLDQGLQFLIQYYNGEERAKGNILERFSAQQFPDLHSELNLSSLELGDSALYFCASSVSGGGNQPQHFGDGTRLSIL.

The chain is built from TRBV2 and TRBJ2-1; D remains unclear. V lost 5 bases and J lost 2, with 10 bases in between. The CDR3 is 14 amino acids. Germline CDR1 reads SNHLY; CDR2 reads FYNNEI. CDR3: CASSSVDPYNEQFF. The CDR3 nucleotides are TGTGCCAGCAGTTCAGTAGACCCCTACAATGAGCAGTTCTTC.

This clonotype has just a few counts. V usage is TRBV20-1 and J usage is TRBJ2-2; D ambiguous. From germline, CDR1 is DFQATT and CDR2 SNEGSKA (reference sequence). With 0 bases removed from V and 13 bases from J, the gap between germline ends came to 9 bases. The CDR3 totals 11 residues. The CDR3, as DNA: TGCAGTGCTAGAGATCTCTGGGGGCTGTTTTTT. It codes for CSARDLWGLFF.

This clonotype appeared a few times. This chain connects TRBV2 to TRBJ1-6; TRBD1 matches 7 bases. Looked up from germline, CDR1 is SNHLY and CDR2 is FYNNEI. The CDR3 has 14 residues. V gave up 5 bases and J gave up 5 bases; unmatched junction bases: 3. The CDR3 sequence: CASSQQGNNSPLHF. The CDR3 nucleotides read TGTGCCAGCAGTCAACAGGGGAATAATTCACCCCTCCACTTT.

This clonotype was detected ten times or more. The V and J genes are TRBV2 and TRBJ2-3; 7 nucleotides line up with TRBD2. The trim removed 6 bases at V and 6 bases at J, leaving 9 bases unmatched. The CDR3 loop spans 14 amino acids. The germline V gene has CDR1 SNHLY and CDR2 FYNNEI. CDR3 DNA sequence: TGTGCCAGCAGGACAGCGGGAAAGGGGGATACGCAGTATTTT. Translation gives CASRTAGKGDTQYF.

A few counts support this clonotype. The rearrangement links TRBV30 to TRBJ2-3; 12 nucleotides agree with TRBD1. V trimming: 2 bases; J trimming: 5 bases; junction bases outside the gene matches: 11. Germline loops: CDR1 GTSNPN, CDR2 SVGIG (reference sequence). The CDR3 loop spans 17 amino acids. CDR3 coding DNA: TGTGCCTGGAGTCCTACCCGGGACAGGGGGCGTAGAGATACGCAGTATTTT. Its translation is CAWSPTRDRGRRDTQYF.

V and J are TRBV6-1 and TRBJ2-7; 9 bases fit TRBD1. V shed 5 bases, J shed 6 bases, and the junction held 11 bases outside the gene matches. CDR1 and CDR2 (germline): MNHNS, SASEGT. The CDR3 length is 15 residues. The CDR3: CASSPSGTGPGEQYF. Here the CDR3 DNA reads TGTGCCAGCAGTCCCTCCGGGACAGGGCCCGGCGAGCAGTACTTC.

This chain uses TRBV7-6 with TRBJ2-1; unclear D gene. Germline loops: CDR1 SGHVS, CDR2 FNYEAQ. The CDR3 is made up of 13 amino acids. V was pared by 1 base and J by 10 bases, with 11 bases between. The CDR3 sequence: CASSLGPNREQFF. The CDR3 nucleotides are TGTGCCAGCAGCTTAGGTCCTAACCGAGAGCAGTTCTTC.

There are many counts of this clonotype. V gene TRBV12-3 or TRBV12-4 combines with J gene TRBJ2-2; no clear D. The CDR3 spans 14 residues. V lost 3 bases and J 3 bases, leaving 8 bases between the germline ends. The CDR3 sequence: CASSFRGYTGELFF. The CDR3 DNA reads TGTGCCAGCAGTTTTCGAGGTTACACCGGGGAGCTGTTTTTT.

This clonotype has more than one count but fewer than ten. V gene TRBV20-1 combines with J gene TRBJ2-3; 14 nucleotides line up with TRBD2. Trimming took 6 bases from V and 11 from J; bases not matched to a gene: 10. Per the germline V gene, CDR1 is DFQATT and CDR2 is SNEGSKA (reference sequence). This CDR3 is built from 14 residues. The CDR3 sequence: CSAQMTSGRAEQYF. The CDR3 DNA is TGCAGTGCCCAGATGACTAGCGGGAGGGCCGAGCAGTATTTT.

The chain uses TRBV6-2 or TRBV6-3 and TRBJ1-1, with 7 positions matching TRBD1. This CDR3 is built from 14 residues. Germline CDR1 reads MNHEY; CDR2 reads SVGEGT. The V and J ends lost 6 bases and 4 bases, in that order; junction bases with no gene match: 8. CDR3 bases: TGTGCCAGCAGCCCCAGGGGGTCTGGCACTGAAGCTTTCTTT. It codes for CASSPRGSGTEAFF.